The T cell receptor beta chain described here comes from a study of blood T cell repertoires in COVID-19. The germline CDR1 and CDR2 sequences are MNHEY and SVGAGI. This CDR3 is built from 11 residues. The V gene lost 5 bases and the J gene lost 8 bases, with 9 bases spanning the gap. The method was immunoSEQ multiplex PCR; TCRdb's version includes in-frame clones alone and lacks a portion of them. The table records under 35,000 clones, roughly nine tenths of them present only once. The J gene is TRBJ1-1, the V gene TRBV6-5; D not resolved. This receptor was taken from a human donor in a cohort sampled during active COVID-19. The sequencing input was peripheral blood. The CDR3 loop is CASSSIGEAFF. For the CDR3, the DNA is TGTGCCAGCAGTAGCATCGGGGAAGCTTTCTTT.